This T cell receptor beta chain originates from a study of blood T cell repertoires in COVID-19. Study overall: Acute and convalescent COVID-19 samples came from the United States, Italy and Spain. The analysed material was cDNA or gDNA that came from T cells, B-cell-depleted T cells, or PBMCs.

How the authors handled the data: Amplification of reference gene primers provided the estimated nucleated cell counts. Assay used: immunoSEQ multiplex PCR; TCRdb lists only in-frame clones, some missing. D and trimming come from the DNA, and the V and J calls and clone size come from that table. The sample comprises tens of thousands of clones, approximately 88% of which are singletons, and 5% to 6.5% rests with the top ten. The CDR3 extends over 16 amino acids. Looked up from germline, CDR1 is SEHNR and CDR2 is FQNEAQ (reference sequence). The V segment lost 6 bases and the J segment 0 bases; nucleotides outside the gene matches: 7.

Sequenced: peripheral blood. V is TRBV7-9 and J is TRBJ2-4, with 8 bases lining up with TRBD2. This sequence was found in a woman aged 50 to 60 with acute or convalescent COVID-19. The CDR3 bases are TGTGCCAGCAGTTCGACTAGCGTGCTAGCCAAAAACATTCAGTACTTC. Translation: CASSSTSVLAKNIQYF.